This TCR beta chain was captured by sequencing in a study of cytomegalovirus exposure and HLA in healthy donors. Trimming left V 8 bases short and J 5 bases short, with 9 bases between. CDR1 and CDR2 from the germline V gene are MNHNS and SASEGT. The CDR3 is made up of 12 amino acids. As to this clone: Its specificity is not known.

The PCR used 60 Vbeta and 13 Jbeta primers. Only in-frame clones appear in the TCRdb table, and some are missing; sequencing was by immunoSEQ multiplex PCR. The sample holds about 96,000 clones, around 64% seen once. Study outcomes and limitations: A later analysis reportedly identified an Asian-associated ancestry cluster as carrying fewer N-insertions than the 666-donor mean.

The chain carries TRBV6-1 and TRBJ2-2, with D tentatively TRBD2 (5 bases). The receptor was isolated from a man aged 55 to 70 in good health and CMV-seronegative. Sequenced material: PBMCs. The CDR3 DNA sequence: TGTGCCAGCTCCCGGGAAACCGGGGAGCTGTTTTTT. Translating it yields CASSRETGELFF.